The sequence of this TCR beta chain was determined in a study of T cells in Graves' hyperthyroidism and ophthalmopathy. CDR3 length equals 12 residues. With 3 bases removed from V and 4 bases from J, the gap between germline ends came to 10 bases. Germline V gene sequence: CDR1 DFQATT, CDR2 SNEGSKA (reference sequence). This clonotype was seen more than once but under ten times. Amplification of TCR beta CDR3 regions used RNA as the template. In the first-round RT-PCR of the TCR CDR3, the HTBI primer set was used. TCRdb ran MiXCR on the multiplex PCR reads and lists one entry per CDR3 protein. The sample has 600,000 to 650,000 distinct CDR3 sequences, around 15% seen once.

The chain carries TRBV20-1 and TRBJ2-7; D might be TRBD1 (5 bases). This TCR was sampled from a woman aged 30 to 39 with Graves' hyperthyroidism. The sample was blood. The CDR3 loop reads CSARPPGYEQYF. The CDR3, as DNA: TGCAGTGCTAGGCCCCCAGGGTACGAGCAGTACTTC.